One sample yielded the 19 T cell receptor beta chains listed below, sequenced in a study of control samples from healthy donors and cancer patients. Measured with immunoSEQ multiplex PCR; TCRdb has only the in-frame clones, and not every one. The table records some 51,000 clones, roughly 90% of them present only once. Material: blood. The receptors were sampled from a man aged 50-59 years in good health.

The chain links TRBV27 to TRBJ1-5; D uncertain. The CDR3 has 13 residues. Germline loops: CDR1 MNHEY, CDR2 SMNVEV (reference sequence). V was shortened by 3 bases and J by 7 bases, with 10 bases between the two germline ends. The CDR3 sequence: CASSFDRRQPQHF. The CDR3 bases are TGTGCCAGCAGTTTCGACCGCAGGCAGCCCCAGCATTTT.

This clone was detected a few times. The chain combines TRBV30 with TRBJ2-1; D is perhaps TRBD2 (5 bases). CDR1 and CDR2 from the germline V gene are GTSNPN and SVGIG (reference sequence). With 0 bases removed from V and 5 bases from J, the gap between germline ends came to 20 bases. The CDR3 extends over 17 amino acids. The CDR3 sequence: CAWSVRLAPRIHNEQFF. The CDR3, as DNA: TGTGCCTGGAGTGTACGTCTAGCTCCCCGAATCCACAATGAGCAGTTCTTC.

The chain links TRBV19 to TRBJ2-5, with 9 bases that match TRBD2. Germline CDR1 and CDR2: LNHDA and SQIVND (reference sequence). There are 16 residues in the CDR3. Losses at the gene ends were 3 bases for V and 2 bases for J; bases not matched to a gene: 7. The DNA for the CDR3 is TGTGCCAGTAGTATGGGGCTAGCGGGACTTCAAGAGACCCAGTACTTC. It yields the protein CASSMGLAGLQETQYF.

The chain combines TRBV28 with TRBJ2-5, with D possibly matching TRBD2 (5 bases). The CDR3 spans 14 residues. Trimming took 2 bases from V and 3 from J, leaving 10 bases between them. In germline, CDR1 is MDHEN, CDR2 SYDVKM. The CDR3 DNA reads as TGTGCCAGCAGTTTACGGGGTTTTGAAGAGACCCAGTACTTC. Protein sequence: CASSLRGFEETQYF.

The chain employs TRBV27 and TRBJ2-5; no clear D gene. CDR1 is MNHEY, CDR2 SMNVEV, per germline (reference sequence). The CDR3 has 14 amino acids. The V end lost 4 bases, the J end lost 5 bases, and 14 bases lay between the germline ends. The DNA of the CDR3 is TGTGCCAGCAGTTCGACTGGTCCTGGGGAGACCCAGTACTTC. Translation: CASSSTGPGETQYF.

The chain uses TRBV6-6 and TRBJ2-7, with 8 bases that match TRBD1. The CDR3 contains 14 residues. Germline V gene lookup returns CDR1 MNHNY and CDR2 SVGAGI (reference sequence). The J segment lost 2 bases and the V segment lost 0 bases, leaving 0 bases of the junction unmatched. The CDR3 nucleotides are TGTGCCAGCAGTTACTCGACAGGGGCCTACGAGCAGTACTTC. Its translation: CASSYSTGAYEQYF.

There are a few counts of this clone. This chain joins TRBV3-1 (or the pseudogene TRBV3-2) and TRBJ2-7, with TRBD1 matching over 7 bases. CDR3 length: 15 residues. V lost 2 bases and J lost 5; bases outside the gene matches: 9. In germline, CDR1 is LGHDT, CDR2 YNNKEL (reference sequence). In DNA, the CDR3 is TGTGCCAGCAGCCAAAGGGACAGAAAGAGGGACGAGCAGTACTTC. This encodes CASSQRDRKRDEQYF.

The chain couples TRBV21-1 to TRBJ2-7; the table's D call, TRBD2, was not checked against the DNA. TRBV21-1 is reported as a pseudogene. CDR3 length: 14 amino acids. As DNA, the CDR3 is TGTGCCAGGCCCTGGAGCGGGGCATACTACGAGCAGTACTTC. Translated: CARPWSGAYYEQYF.

CDR3 protein: CASSQGLAGELFF. In nucleotides, the CDR3 is TGTGCCAGCAGCCAGGGGTTAGCCGGGGAGCTGTTTTTT. V and J are TRBV27 and TRBJ2-2; the D gene is possibly TRBD1 (6 bases). The CDR3 sequence is 13 residues long. Deletions cut 6 bases from V and 6 bases from J, with 11 bases between. From germline, CDR1 is MNHEY and CDR2 SMNVEV (reference sequence).

V usage is TRBV19 and J usage is TRBJ2-3; tentative D call: TRBD2 (6 bases). Trimming removed 3 bases from V and 6 bases from J, with 16 bases in between. Germline CDR1 and CDR2: LNHDA and SQIVND (reference sequence). The length of the CDR3 is 15 residues. CDR3 sequence (DNA): TGTGCCAGTAGTATCCTCGGAGGGATGGAGGATACGCAGTATTTT. Residues: CASSILGGMEDTQYF.

This chain uses TRBV5-8 with TRBJ2-1; D is unclear. CDR1 SGHTS and CDR2 YDEGEE come from the germline V gene. V was pared by 2 bases and J by 12 bases, with 9 bases between. CDR3 length: 11 amino acids. CDR3 amino acids: CASSFGDSQFF. The CDR3 region has the DNA TGTGCCAGCAGCTTTGGAGACTCGCAGTTCTTC.

The chain uses TRBV30 and TRBJ2-7, with 7 bases lining up with TRBD2. Germline-derived CDR1 and CDR2 are GTSNPN and SVGIG (reference sequence). The CDR3 totals 13 residues. J lost 1 base, V lost 4 bases, and 4 bases had no gene match. This chain's CDR3 is CAWTSGFSYEQYF. The CDR3, as DNA: TGTGCCTGGACTAGCGGTTTTTCCTACGAGCAGTACTTC.

This chain connects TRBV6-6 to TRBJ2-1; D ambiguous. Per germline, CDR1 MNHNY and CDR2 SVGAGI (reference sequence). The V end lost 7 bases, the J end lost 2 bases, and 12 bases lay between the germline ends. This CDR3 spans 14 amino acids. The CDR3 DNA follows: TGTGCCAGCACTGGACCCCTTACCTACAATGAGCAGTTCTTC. It encodes CASTGPLTYNEQFF.

This sequence joins TRBV6-7 and TRBJ2-7; D ambiguous. Being an ORF, TRBV6-7 has a function that is uncertain. V lost 0 bases to trimming and J lost 5 bases, with 11 bases between them. The CDR3 spans 14 residues. The CDR3 reads CASSYSWLRDEQYF. The CDR3 bases are TGTGCCAGCAGTTACTCGTGGCTGCGCGACGAGCAGTACTTC.

The V gene is TRBV30, the J gene TRBJ2-7; 9 nucleotides match TRBD1. Unmatched junction bases numbered 0, after V lost 1 base and J lost 2 bases. Per germline, CDR1 GTSNPN and CDR2 SVGIG (reference sequence). The CDR3 is 13 residues long. This CDR3 reads CAWSGQGAYEQYF. CDR3 in DNA: TGTGCCTGGAGTGGACAGGGGGCCTACGAGCAGTACTTC.

The genes are TRBV14 and TRBJ2-7; 7 nucleotides match TRBD2. The germline V gene encodes CDR1 SGHDN and CDR2 FVKESK. The CDR3 runs to 18 residues. With 4 bases clipped from V and 2 bases from J, the junction kept 17 bases outside the gene matches. The CDR3 loop reads CASSRMAGEWSNAYEQYF. CDR3 nucleotide sequence: TGTGCCAGCAGCCGGATGGCGGGAGAATGGAGCAACGCCTACGAGCAGTACTTC.

This chain uses TRBV7-2 with TRBJ2-4, with TRBD2 identical over 7 bases. The CDR3 totals 15 residues. The germline gives CDR1 SGHTA, CDR2 FQGNSA. The J segment lost 8 bases and the V segment lost 3 bases, leaving 10 bases of the junction unmatched. CDR3 loop: CASSFGLDYRDIQYF. DNA for the CDR3: TGTGCCAGCAGCTTCGGACTAGACTATAGGGACATTCAGTACTTC.

This chain links TRBV11-3 with TRBJ2-1; tentatively, D is TRBD2 (5 bases). V lost 3 bases to trimming and J lost 4 bases, with 10 bases between them. This CDR3 spans 14 amino acids. Per the germline V gene, CDR1 is SGHNT and CDR2 is YENEEA. The CDR3 reads CASSLAGEYNEQFF. The CDR3 DNA follows: TGTGCCAGCAGCTTGGCGGGCGAGTACAATGAGCAGTTCTTC.

The count of this clone is one. The gene calls are TRBV14 and TRBJ2-1; the match to TRBD1 covers 9 bases. The germline V gene encodes CDR1 SGHDN and CDR2 FVKESK. V dropped 1 base and J dropped 4; count of bases not matched to a gene: 5. This CDR3 comprises 16 residues. CDR3 bases: TGTGCCAGCAGCCAAGGGGGACAGGGACCATACAATGAGCAGTTCTTC. Translating gives CASSQGGQGPYNEQFF.